The clone carrying this TCR beta chain was detected a few times. Its antigen is undetermined. Individually, cDNA molecules had unique molecular identifiers attached to them. MiXCR, applied by TCRdb to the 5' RACE reads, yields one record per CDR3 protein. The repertoire holds about 21,000 distinct CDR3 sequences, with approximately 5.4% as singletons. This sample was taken from a study of early T cells in non-severe SARS-CoV-2 infection. Across the study: The study sequenced bulk RNA from unsorted whole blood, with chains unpaired. General study points: There was a bias toward anti-spike CD8 responses in VDJdb matching, which missed private and CD4 specificities.

Between the trimmed V and J ends, which lost 4 bases and 7 bases, there was a span of 12 bases. Per germline, CDR1 SGHRS and CDR2 YFSETQ. The CDR3 totals 13 residues. The chain couples TRBV5-1 to TRBJ2-1; D is possibly TRBD1 (5 bases). Source: whole blood, taken at baseline. The source is an adult who was a healthcare worker with PCR-confirmed SARS-CoV-2 infection or an uninfected control (not recorded which). The CDR3 is CASSPGPGNEQFF. The DNA for the CDR3 is TGCGCCAGCAGCCCGGGCCCAGGGAATGAGCAGTTCTTC.